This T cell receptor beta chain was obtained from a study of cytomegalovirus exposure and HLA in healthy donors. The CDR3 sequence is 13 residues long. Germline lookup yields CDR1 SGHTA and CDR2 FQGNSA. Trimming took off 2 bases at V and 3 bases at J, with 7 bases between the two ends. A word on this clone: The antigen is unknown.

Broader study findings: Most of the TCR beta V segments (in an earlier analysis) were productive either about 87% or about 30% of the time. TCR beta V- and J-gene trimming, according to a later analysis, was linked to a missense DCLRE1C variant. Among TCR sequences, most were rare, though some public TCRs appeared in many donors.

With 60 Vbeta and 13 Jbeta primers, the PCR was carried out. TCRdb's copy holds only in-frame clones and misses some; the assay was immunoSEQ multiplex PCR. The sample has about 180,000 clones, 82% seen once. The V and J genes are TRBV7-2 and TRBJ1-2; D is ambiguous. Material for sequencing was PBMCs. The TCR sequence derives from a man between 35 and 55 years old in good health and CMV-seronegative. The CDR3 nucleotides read TGTGCCAGCAGCTTATACGGGGACTATGGCTACACCTTC. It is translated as CASSLYGDYGYTF.